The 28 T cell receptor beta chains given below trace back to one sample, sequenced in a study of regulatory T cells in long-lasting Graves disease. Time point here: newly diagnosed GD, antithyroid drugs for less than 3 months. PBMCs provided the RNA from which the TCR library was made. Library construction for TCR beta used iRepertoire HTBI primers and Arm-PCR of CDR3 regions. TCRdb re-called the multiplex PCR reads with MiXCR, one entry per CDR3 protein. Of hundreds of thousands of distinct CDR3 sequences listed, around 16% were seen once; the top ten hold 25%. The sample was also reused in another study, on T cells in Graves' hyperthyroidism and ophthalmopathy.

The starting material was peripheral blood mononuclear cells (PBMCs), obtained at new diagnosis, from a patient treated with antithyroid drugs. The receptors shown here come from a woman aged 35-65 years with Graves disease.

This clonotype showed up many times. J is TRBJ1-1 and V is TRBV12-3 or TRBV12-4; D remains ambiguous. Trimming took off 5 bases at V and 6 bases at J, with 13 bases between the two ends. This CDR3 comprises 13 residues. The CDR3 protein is CASSPGPAPEAFF. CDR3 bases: TGTGCCAGCAGTCCCGGACCGGCGCCTGAAGCTTTCTTT.

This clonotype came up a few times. Here the CDR3 DNA reads TGTGCCAGCAGCCAAGGCACTCCCTCTAACGCAGATACGCAGTATTTT. The encoded protein is CASSQGTPSNADTQYF. This sequence joins TRBV3-1 and TRBJ2-3; D not certain. CDR1 is LGHDT, CDR2 YNNKEL, per germline (reference sequence). V was clipped by 1 base and J by 4 bases, with 15 bases between them. This CDR3 contains 16 residues.

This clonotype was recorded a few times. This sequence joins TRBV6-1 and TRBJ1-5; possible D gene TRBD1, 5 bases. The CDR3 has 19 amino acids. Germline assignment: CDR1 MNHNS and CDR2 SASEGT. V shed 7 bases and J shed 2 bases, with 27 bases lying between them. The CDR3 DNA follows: TGTGCCAGCACCAATCCTACGACGGGGGTCCCTATCGGCAATCAGCCCCAGCATTTT. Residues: CASTNPTTGVPIGNQPQHF.

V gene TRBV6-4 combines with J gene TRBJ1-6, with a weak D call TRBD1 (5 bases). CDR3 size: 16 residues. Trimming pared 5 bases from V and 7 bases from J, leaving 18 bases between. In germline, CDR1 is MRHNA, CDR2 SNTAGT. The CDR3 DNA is TGTGCCAGCAGTCGGAAACCGGGACCGACAAATTCACCCCTCCACTTT. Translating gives CASSRKPGPTNSPLHF.

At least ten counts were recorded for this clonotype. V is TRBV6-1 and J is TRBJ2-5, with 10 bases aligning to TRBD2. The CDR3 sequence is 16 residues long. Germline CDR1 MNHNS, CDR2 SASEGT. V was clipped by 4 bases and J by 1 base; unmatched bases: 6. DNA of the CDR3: TGTGCCAGCAGTGTCCACAGCGGGGGGGCCCAAGAGACCCAGTACTTC. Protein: CASSVHSGGAQETQYF.

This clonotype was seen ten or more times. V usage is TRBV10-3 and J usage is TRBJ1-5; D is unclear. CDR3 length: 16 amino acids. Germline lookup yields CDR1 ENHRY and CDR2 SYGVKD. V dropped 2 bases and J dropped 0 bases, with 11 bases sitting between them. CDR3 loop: CAISERAADSNQPQHF. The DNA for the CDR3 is TGTGCCATCAGTGAGAGGGCAGCTGATAGCAATCAGCCCCAGCATTTT.

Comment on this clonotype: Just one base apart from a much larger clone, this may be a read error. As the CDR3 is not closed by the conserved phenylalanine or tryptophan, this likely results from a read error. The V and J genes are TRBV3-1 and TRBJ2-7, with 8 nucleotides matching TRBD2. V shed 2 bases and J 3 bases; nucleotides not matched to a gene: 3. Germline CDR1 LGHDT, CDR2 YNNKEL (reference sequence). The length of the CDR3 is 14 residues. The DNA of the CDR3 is TGTGCCAGCAGCCAACGCGGGGGGAGCTACGAGCAGTACCTC. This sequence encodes CASSQRGGSYEQYL.

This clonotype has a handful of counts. The CDR3 DNA sequence: TGTGCCACCAGCCCAGGGATTTCTAGCAATCAGCCCCAGCATTTT. Its protein product is CATSPGISSNQPQHF. V gene TRBV15 combines with J gene TRBJ1-5, with D possibly TRBD1 on 5 matching bases. The V gene lost 5 bases and the J gene lost 0 bases, with 11 bases spanning the gap. CDR3 length equals 15 residues. Germline assignment: CDR1 LNHNV and CDR2 YYDKDF (reference sequence). Looking up the rest from reference TRBV15 and TRBJ1-5 gives the full variable domain: DAMVIQNPRYQVTQFGKPVTLSCSQTLNHNVMYWYQQKSSQAPKLLFHYYDKDFNNEADTPDNFQSRRPNTSFCFLDIRSPGLGDTAMYLCATSPGISSNQPQHFGDGTRLSIL.

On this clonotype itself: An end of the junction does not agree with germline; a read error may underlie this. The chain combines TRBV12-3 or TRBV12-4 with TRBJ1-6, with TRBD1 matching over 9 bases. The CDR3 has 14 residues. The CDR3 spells CAGSRTGVSSPLHF. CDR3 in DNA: TGTGCCGGCAGTAGGACAGGGGTTTCGTCACCCCTCCACTTT.

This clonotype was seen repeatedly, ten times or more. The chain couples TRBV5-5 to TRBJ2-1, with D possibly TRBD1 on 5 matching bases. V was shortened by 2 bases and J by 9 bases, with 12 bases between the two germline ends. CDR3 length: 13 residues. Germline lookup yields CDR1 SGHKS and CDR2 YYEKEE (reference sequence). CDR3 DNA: TGTGCCAGCAGCTTTGACAGTAGGTCTGAGCAGTTCTTC. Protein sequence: CASSFDSRSEQFF.

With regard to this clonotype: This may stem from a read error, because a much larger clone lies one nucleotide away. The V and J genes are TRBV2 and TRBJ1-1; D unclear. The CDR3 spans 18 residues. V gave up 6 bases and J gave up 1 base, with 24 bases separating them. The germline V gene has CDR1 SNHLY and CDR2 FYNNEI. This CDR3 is CASSRLVAIAGKNTEAFF. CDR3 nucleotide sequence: TGTGCCAGCAGCCGGCTGGTGGCTATCGCCGGGAAGAACACTGAAGCTTTCTTT.

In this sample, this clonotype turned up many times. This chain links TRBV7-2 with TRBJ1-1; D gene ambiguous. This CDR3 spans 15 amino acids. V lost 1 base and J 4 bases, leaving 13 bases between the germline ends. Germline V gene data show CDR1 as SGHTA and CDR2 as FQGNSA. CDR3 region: CASSLVPIGRTEAFF. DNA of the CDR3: TGTGCCAGCAGCTTAGTCCCAATTGGGCGCACTGAAGCTTTCTTT.

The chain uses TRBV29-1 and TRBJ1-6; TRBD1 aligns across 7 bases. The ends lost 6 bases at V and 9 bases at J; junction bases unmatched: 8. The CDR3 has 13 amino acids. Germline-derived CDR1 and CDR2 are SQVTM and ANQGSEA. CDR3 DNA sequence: TGCAGCGTGGGGCTCTACAGGGGTTCACCCCTCCACTTT. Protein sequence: CSVGLYRGSPLHF.

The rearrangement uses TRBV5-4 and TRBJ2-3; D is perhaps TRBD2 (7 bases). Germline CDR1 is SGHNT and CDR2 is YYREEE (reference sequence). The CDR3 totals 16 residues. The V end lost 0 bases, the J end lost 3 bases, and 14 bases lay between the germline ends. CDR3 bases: TGTGCCAGCAGCTTGGGGAGGGGGGGCAGGACAGATACGCAGTATTTT. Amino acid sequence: CASSLGRGGRTDTQYF.

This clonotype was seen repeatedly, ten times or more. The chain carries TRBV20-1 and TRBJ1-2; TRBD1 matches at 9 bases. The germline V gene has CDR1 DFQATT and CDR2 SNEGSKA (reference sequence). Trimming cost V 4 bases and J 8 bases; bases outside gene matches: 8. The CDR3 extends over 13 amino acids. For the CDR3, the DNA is TGCAGTGCTATCACAGGGGGCGCGGGAGGCTACACCTTC. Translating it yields CSAITGGAGGYTF.

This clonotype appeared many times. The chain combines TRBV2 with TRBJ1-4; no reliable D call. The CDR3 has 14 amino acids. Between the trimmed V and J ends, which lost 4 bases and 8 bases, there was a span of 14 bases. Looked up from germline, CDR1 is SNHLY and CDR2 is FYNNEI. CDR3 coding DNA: TGTGCCAGCAGTGTAGACCCCACGGTGGAAAAACTGTTTTTT. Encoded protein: CASSVDPTVEKLFF.

CDR3 sequence: CASSYGVEQPQHF. The CDR3 region has the DNA TGTGCCAGCAGTTACGGGGTAGAGCAGCCCCAGCATTTT. V gene TRBV6-5 combines with J gene TRBJ1-5; the D is unclear. V was shortened by 2 bases and J by 7 bases, with 9 bases between the two germline ends. The CDR3 sequence is 13 residues long. Per germline, CDR1 MNHEY and CDR2 SVGAGI.

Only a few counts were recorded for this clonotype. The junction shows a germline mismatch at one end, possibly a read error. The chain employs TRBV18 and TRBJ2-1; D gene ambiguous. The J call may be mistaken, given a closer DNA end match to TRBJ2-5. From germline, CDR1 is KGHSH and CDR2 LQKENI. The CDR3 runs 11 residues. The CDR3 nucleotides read TGTGCCGGCTCACCTCAGGAGACCCAGTACTTC. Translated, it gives CAGSPQETQYF.

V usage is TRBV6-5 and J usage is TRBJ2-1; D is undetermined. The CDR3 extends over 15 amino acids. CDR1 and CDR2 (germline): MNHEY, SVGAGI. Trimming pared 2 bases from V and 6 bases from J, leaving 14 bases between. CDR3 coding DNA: TGTGCCAGCAGTTACCCTCGGCCAACTGGCAATGAGCAGTTCTTC. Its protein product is CASSYPRPTGNEQFF.

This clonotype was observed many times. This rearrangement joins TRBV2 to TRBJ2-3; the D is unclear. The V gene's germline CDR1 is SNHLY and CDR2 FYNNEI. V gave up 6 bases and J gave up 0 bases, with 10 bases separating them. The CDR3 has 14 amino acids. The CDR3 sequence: CASSPLASTDTQYF. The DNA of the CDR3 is TGTGCCAGCAGCCCCCTTGCGAGCACAGATACGCAGTATTTT.

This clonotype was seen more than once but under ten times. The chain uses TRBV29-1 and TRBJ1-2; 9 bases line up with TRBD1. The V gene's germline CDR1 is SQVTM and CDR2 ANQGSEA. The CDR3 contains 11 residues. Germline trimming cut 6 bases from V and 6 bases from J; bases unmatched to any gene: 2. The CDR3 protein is CSVQGAHGYTF. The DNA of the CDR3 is TGCAGCGTACAGGGGGCGCATGGCTACACCTTC.

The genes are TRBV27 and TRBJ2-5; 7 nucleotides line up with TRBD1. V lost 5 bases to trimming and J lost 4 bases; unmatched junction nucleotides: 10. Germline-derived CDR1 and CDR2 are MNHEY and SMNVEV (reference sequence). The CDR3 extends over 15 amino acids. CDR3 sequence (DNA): TGTGCCAGCAGTCCAACGAACAGGGGCGGAGAGACCCAGTACTTC. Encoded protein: CASSPTNRGGETQYF.

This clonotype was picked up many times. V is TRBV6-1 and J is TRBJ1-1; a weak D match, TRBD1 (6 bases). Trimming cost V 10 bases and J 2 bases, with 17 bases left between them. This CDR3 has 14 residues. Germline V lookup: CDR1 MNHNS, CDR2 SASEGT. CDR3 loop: CATTRQGTNTEAFF. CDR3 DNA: TGTGCCACCACCCGGCAGGGGACAAACACTGAAGCTTTCTTT.

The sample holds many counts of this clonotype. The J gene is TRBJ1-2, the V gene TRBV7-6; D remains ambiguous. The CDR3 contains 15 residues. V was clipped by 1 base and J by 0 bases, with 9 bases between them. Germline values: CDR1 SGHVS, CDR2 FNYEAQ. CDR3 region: CASSLDQDANYGYTF. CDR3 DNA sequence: TGTGCCAGCAGCTTAGATCAGGATGCTAACTATGGCTACACCTTC.

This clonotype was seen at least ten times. The DNA of the CDR3 is TGCAGTGCTAGAGGAAACGGGGGGGACGAGCAGTACTTC. Amino acid sequence: CSARGNGGDEQYF. This chain connects TRBV20-1 to TRBJ2-7, with 8 bases matching TRBD2. J was trimmed by 5 bases and V by 1 base; bases with no gene match: 4. The CDR3 has 13 amino acids. CDR1 and CDR2 from the germline V gene are DFQATT and SNEGSKA (reference sequence).

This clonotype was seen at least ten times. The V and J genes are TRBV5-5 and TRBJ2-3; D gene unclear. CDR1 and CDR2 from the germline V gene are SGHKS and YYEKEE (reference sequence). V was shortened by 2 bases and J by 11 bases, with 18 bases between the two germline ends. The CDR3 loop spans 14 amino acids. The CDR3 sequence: CASSLNRAEGMQYF. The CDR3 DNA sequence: TGTGCCAGCAGCTTAAACCGGGCCGAAGGTATGCAGTATTTT. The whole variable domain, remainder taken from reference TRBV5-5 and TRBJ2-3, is DAGVTQSPTHLIKTRGQQVTLRCSPISGHKSVSWYQQVLGQGPQFIFQYYEKEERGRGNFPDRFSARQFPNYSSELNVNALLLGDSALYLCASSLNRAEGMQYFGPGTRLTVL.

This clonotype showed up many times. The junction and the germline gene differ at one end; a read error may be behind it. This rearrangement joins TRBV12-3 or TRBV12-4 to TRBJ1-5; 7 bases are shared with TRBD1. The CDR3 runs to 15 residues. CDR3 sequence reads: CTSSPTGVSNQPQHF. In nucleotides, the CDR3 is TGTACCAGCAGTCCAACAGGGGTTAGCAATCAGCCCCAGCATTTT.

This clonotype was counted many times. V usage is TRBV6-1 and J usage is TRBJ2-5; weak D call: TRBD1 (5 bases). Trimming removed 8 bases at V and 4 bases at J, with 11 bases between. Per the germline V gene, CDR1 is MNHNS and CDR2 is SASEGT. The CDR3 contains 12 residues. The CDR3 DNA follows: TGTGCCAGCCAAGGGGTAGGAGAGACCCAGTACTTC. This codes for CASQGVGETQYF.